Listed below are T cell receptor beta chains from one sample, sequenced in a study of cytomegalovirus exposure and HLA in healthy donors. TCRdb keeps only in-frame clones here, not all; method: immunoSEQ multiplex PCR. The top ten clones hold roughly 2.6% of a sample with about 130,000 clones, 84% of them seen once. Sequencing was done on a sample of PBMCs. Receptors were obtained from a man aged 50-60 years in good health and CMV-seronegative. The conserved cysteine and the conserved F or W are not part of the CDR3 here.

CDR3 length	V gene	J gene	CDR3 protein
11	TRBV7-3	TRBJ2-3	ASSPVGGDTQY
13	TRBV27	TRBJ1-2	ASSSRQGANYGYT
13	TRBV18	TRBJ2-1	ASSPGQGAPGEQF
13	TRBV6-1	TRBJ1-5	ASRDGGLGNQPQH
13	TRBV5-5	TRBJ1-4	ASSPAGVLGEKLF
14	TRBV10-3	TRBJ2-1	AISESPDRVGNEQF
16	TRBV4-3	TRBJ2-1	ASSQDLAGVRRDNEQF
13	TRBV6-6	TRBJ2-1	ATQAQDRAGNEQF
11	TRBV7-9	TRBJ1-1	ASSFTGDTEAF
10	TRBV7-9	TRBJ1-1	ASSLLRQEAF
13	TRBV19	TRBJ2-7	ASSGRDRSSYEQY
13	TRBV4-3	TRBJ2-7	ASSPRDGGPGKQY
11	TRBV27	TRBJ2-5	ASSFVAGGEQY
11	TRBV14	TRBJ1-6	ASSPRIVSPLH
14	TRBV7-2	TRBJ1-1	ASSPWTRGGGTEAF
13	TRBV7-2	TRBJ1-6	ASSLAWGGDSPLH
11	TRBV9	TRBJ2-2	ASSVATTGELF
13	TRBV2	TRBJ2-2	ASSGQGPNTGELF
14	TRBV19	TRBJ2-1	ASSLGQGAFYNEQF
11	TRBV9	TRBJ2-2	ASSPRRVGELF
14	TRBV6-4	TRBJ2-1	ASSDSPAGPYNEQF
15	TRBV19	TRBJ1-2	ASSIDLFGQGIYGYT
12	TRBV7-2	TRBJ2-7	ASSWGDLAREQY
12	TRBV2	TRBJ1-3	ASRDHSNGNTIY
14	TRBV5-8	TRBJ2-7	ASSLRRLAGRGEQY
13	TRBV4-1	TRBJ2-5	ASSLTGQGGETQY
13	TRBV7-6	TRBJ1-4	ASSLGNRENEKLF
11	TRBV6-6	TRBJ2-1	ASSYNRDNEQF
11	TRBV6-1	TRBJ2-5	ASSVDRVETQY
16	TRBV5-1	TRBJ1-4	ASSPGTVPFRANEKLF
12	TRBV9	TRBJ2-7	ASSPGTGDYEQY
13	TRBV10-3	TRBJ2-1	AISESRSSYNEQF
12	TRBV19	TRBJ2-7	ASSGVAGSYEQY
12	TRBV7-7	TRBJ2-5	ASSLSAGLETQY
20	TRBV21-1	TRBJ2-7	ASSKEGGNPGTLGKGLYEQY
12	TRBV29-1	TRBJ1-2	SVEEWQVDHGYT
11	TRBV29-1	TRBJ2-7	SVLTGGEYEQY
11	TRBV4-2	TRBJ1-1	ASSHEMNTEAF
13	TRBV27	TRBJ2-7	ASSPLGAQPYEQY
13	TRBV4-1	TRBJ1-2	ASSHLQQGNGGYT
13	TRBV5-4	TRBJ1-2	ASSLGQGRVYGYT
11	TRBV19	TRBJ2-1	ASSIGQGNEQF
13	TRBV19	TRBJ1-5	ASSPRQGNRQPQH
12	TRBV7-3	TRBJ2-3	ASSRGDGGDTQY
14	TRBV2	TRBJ2-3	ASSVPPGGTTDTQY
14	TRBV7-9	TRBJ2-5	ATIRGRARGEETQY
14	TRBV28	TRBJ1-3	ASSSPGGLSGNTIY
10	TRBV10-2	TRBJ1-1	ATRGGGTEAF
11	TRBV9	TRBJ2-7	ASSVGGGHEQY
13	TRBV4-1	TRBJ1-4	ASSRTGPSNEKLF
12	TRBV7-8	TRBJ2-7	ASSSRTGPDEQY
12	TRBV30	TRBJ2-3	AWSVGGSADTQY
14	TRBV9	TRBJ2-3	ASSDSGGGYTDTQY
12	TRBV2	TRBJ2-1	ASKGQGLYNEQF
13	TRBV4-1	TRBJ1-2	ASSPSDQAFYGYT
14	TRBV6-1	TRBJ2-1	ASSGEDRGDYNEQF